This TCR beta chain was sequenced during a study of blood T cell repertoires in COVID-19. Germline assignment: CDR1 SGHNT and CDR2 YYREEE (reference sequence). The CDR3 consists of 15 residues. Losses at the gene ends were 4 bases for V and 4 bases for J; bases not matched to a gene: 9. This table comes from immunoSEQ multiplex PCR, and its TCRdb copy is limited to in-frame clones, with some not included. The data contain roughly 190,000 clones, 80% to 95% of them singletons. The clonotype was recovered from a man aged 45 to 65 with acute or convalescent COVID-19. The chain links TRBV5-4 to TRBJ1-2, with 8 bases fitting TRBD1. Input material: peripheral blood. The CDR3 sequence: CASSPGQGRPYGYTF. CDR3 sequence (DNA): TGTGCCAGCAGCCCAGGACAGGGCCGTCCCTATGGCTACACCTTC.